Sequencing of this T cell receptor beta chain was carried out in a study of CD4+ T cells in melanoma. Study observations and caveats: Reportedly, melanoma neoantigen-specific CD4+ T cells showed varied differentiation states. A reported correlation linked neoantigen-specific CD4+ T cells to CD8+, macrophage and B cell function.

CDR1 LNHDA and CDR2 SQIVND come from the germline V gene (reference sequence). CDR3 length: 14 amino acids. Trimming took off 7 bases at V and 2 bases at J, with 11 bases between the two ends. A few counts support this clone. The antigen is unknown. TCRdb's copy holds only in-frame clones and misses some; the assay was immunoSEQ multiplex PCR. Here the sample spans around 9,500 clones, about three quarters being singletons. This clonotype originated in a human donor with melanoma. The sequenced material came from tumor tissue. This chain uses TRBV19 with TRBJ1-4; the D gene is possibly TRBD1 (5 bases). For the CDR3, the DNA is TGTGCCAGTACTGAGGGGAGCACTAATGAAAAACTGTTTTTT. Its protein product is CASTEGSTNEKLFF.